The next 5 T cell receptor beta chains were all read from a single sample in a study of identical twins' blood T cells. TCRdb independently ran MiXCR on the 5' RACE reads; one entry per CDR3 protein. Of 350,000 to 450,000 distinct CDR3 sequences in the sample, roughly 31% were seen once. The material sequenced was PBMCs. These receptors all stem from a woman between 18 and 50 years old in good health.

This clonotype occurred a few times. This rearrangement joins TRBV6-6 to TRBJ2-5; D not resolved. V lost 6 bases to trimming and J lost 5 bases, with 16 bases between them. The CDR3 is made up of 14 amino acids. Germline CDR1 reads MNHNY; CDR2 reads SVGAGI (reference sequence). Written as DNA, the CDR3 is TGTGCCAGCAGACCTGACTTGGGTGGGGAGACCCAGTACTTC. Its protein product is CASRPDLGGETQYF.

The CDR3 DNA sequence: TGTGCCTCCAGCAGAGGGAGGGATGGCTACACCTTC. The encoded protein is CASSRGRDGYTF. The V gene is TRBV10-3, the J gene TRBJ1-2; D is unresolved. In germline, CDR1 is ENHRY, CDR2 SYGVKD. The germline V and J ends were trimmed by 11 bases and 6 bases, with 16 bases remaining between them. This CDR3 comprises 12 residues.

The chain has TRBV27 and TRBJ1-1, with D perhaps TRBD1 (6 bases). V shed 1 base and J shed 1 base, with 10 bases lying between them. This CDR3 has 15 amino acids. Germline CDR1 and CDR2: MNHEY and SMNVEV (reference sequence). The DNA for the CDR3 is TGTGCCAGCAGTTTATATCCGACAGGGAACACTGAAGCTTTCTTT. It yields the protein CASSLYPTGNTEAFF.

The chain couples TRBV15 to TRBJ2-7; weak D call: TRBD2 (5 bases). V lost 1 base and J 3 bases, leaving 16 bases between the germline ends. Germline loops: CDR1 LNHNV, CDR2 YYDKDF (reference sequence). The CDR3 covers 16 residues. CDR3 sequence: CATSRGGIWTSYEQYF. In DNA form, the CDR3 reads TGTGCCACCAGCAGAGGAGGGATCTGGACCAGCTACGAGCAGTACTTC.

This clonotype was seen a few times. The J gene is TRBJ1-2, the V gene TRBV20-1; a possible D gene is TRBD1 (5 bases). Germline CDR1 DFQATT, CDR2 SNEGSKA (reference sequence). The V end lost 1 base, the J end lost 6 bases, and 21 bases lay between the germline ends. This CDR3 region has 16 residues. CDR3 amino acids: CSARVLDTPPYDGYTF. The CDR3 DNA reads TGCAGTGCTAGAGTCCTGGACACCCCACCGTATGATGGCTACACCTTC.